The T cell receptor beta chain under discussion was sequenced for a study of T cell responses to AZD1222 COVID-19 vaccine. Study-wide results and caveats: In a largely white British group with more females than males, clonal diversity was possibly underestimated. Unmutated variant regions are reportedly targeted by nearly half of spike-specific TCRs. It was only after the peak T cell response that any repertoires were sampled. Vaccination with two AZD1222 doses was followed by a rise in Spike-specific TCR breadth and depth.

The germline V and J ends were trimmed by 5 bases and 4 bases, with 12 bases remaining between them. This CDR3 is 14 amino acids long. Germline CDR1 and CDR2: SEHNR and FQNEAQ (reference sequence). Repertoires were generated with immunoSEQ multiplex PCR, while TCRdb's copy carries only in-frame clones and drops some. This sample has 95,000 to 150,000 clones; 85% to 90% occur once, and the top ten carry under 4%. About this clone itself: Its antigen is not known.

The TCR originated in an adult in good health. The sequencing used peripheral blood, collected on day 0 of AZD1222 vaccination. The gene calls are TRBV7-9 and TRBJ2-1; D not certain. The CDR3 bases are TGTGCCAGCAGCACAAGAGCGAAATACAATGAGCAGTTCTTC. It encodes CASSTRAKYNEQFF.